These 29 T cell receptor beta chains were sequenced from one sample in a study of blood T cell repertoires in COVID-19. Sequencing used immunoSEQ multiplex PCR; TCRdb keeps in-frame clones, though not all of them. The sample consists of fewer than 200,000 clones, around 83% of them appearing once. The specimen sequenced was peripheral blood. All receptors come from a woman in her seventies with COVID-19, enrolled during active disease.

The rearrangement joins TRBV24-1 to TRBJ1-1; 8 bases line up with TRBD1. This CDR3 has 14 residues. J gave up 4 bases and V 4 bases, and 4 bases lay outside the gene matches. Germline V lookup: CDR1 KGHDR, CDR2 SFDVKD. In nucleotides, the CDR3 is TGTGCCACCAGTGACTCCCAGGGGGCCACTGAAGCTTTCTTT. It encodes CATSDSQGATEAFF.

The rearrangement uses TRBV6-2 or TRBV6-3 and TRBJ1-2; TRBD1 matches 7 bases. Germline V gene sequence: CDR1 MNHEY, CDR2 SVGEGT. Trimming removed 1 base from V and 8 bases from J; junction bases left unmatched: 4. The CDR3 is made up of 13 amino acids. The CDR3: CASSYFEQGGYTF. CDR3 coding DNA: TGTGCCAGCAGTTACTTCGAACAGGGGGGCTACACCTTC.

The rearrangement uses TRBV6-2 or TRBV6-3 and TRBJ2-5; TRBD2 matches 15 bases. Unmatched junction bases numbered 0, after V lost 2 bases and J lost 2 bases. The CDR3 contains 16 residues. Germline values: CDR1 MNHEY, CDR2 SVGEGT. The CDR3 spells CASSYGLAGGQETQYF. CDR3 nucleotide sequence: TGTGCCAGCAGTTACGGACTAGCGGGAGGGCAAGAGACCCAGTACTTC.

The J gene is TRBJ2-7, the V gene TRBV7-8; 9 bases line up with TRBD2. There are 12 residues in the CDR3. Unmatched junction bases numbered 5, after V lost 11 bases and J lost 3 bases. The germline V gene has CDR1 SGHVS and CDR2 FQNEAQ. The DNA for the CDR3 is TGTGCCGCAGGGACTAGCTACTACGAGCAGTACTTC. Its translation is CAAGTSYYEQYF.

V is TRBV6-5 and J is TRBJ1-6; D gene unclear. Germline CDR1 reads MNHEY; CDR2 reads SVGAGI. Trimming took off 2 bases at V and 4 bases at J, with 12 bases between the two ends. The CDR3 sequence is 16 residues long. This CDR3 reads CASSYRQRIYNSPLHF. CDR3 nucleotides: TGTGCCAGCAGTTACCGGCAGCGAATATATAATTCACCCCTCCACTTT.

The chain joins TRBV28 to TRBJ2-1; 8 bases are shared with TRBD2. Germline trimming cut 7 bases from V and 5 bases from J; bases unmatched to any gene: 7. The CDR3 is 14 residues long. Germline CDR1 MDHEN, CDR2 SYDVKM. In nucleotides, the CDR3 is TGTGCCAGCAACTGGGGACTAGTTAACAATGAGCAGTTCTTC. This translates into CASNWGLVNNEQFF.

This clone was recorded only once. The chain employs TRBV29-1 and TRBJ2-1, with 8 nucleotides matching TRBD1. The V gene's germline CDR1 is SQVTM and CDR2 ANQGSEA. Trimming cost V 4 bases and J 8 bases; bases outside gene matches: 4. The CDR3 covers 12 residues. This CDR3 is CSVVWTGHEQFF. The CDR3 DNA is TGCAGCGTTGTTTGGACAGGGCATGAGCAGTTCTTC.

The chain joins TRBV5-4 to TRBJ1-1; D gene unclear. CDR1 SGHNT and CDR2 YYREEE come from the germline V gene (reference sequence). V gave up 0 bases and J gave up 7 bases, with 7 bases separating them. CDR3 length equals 12 residues. CDR3 in amino acids: CASSLEEGEAFF. CDR3 nucleotide sequence: TGTGCCAGCAGCTTGGAAGAGGGTGAAGCTTTCTTT.

This clone is labeled as medium-sized (0.01 to 0.1%). V gene TRBV27 combines with J gene TRBJ2-3, with 8 bases identical to TRBD2. V dropped 5 bases and J dropped 0; count of bases not matched to a gene: 10. CDR1 is MNHEY and CDR2 is SMNVEV in the germline V gene (reference sequence). The CDR3 totals 17 residues. The CDR3 sequence: CASSPAFTSGSTDTQYF. The CDR3 nucleotides read TGTGCCAGCAGTCCTGCTTTCACTAGCGGAAGCACAGATACGCAGTATTTT.

This clone was recorded only once. DNA for the CDR3: TGTGCCAGCACCGCGCAATATGGCTACACCTTC. Translating it yields CASTAQYGYTF. The chain recombines TRBV5-6 with TRBJ1-2, with no clear D. V lost 6 bases and J 5 bases, leaving 8 bases between the germline ends. Germline assignment: CDR1 SGHDT and CDR2 YYEEEE. The CDR3 loop spans 11 amino acids.

The chain employs TRBV7-2 and TRBJ1-1; D unclear. The CDR3 runs to 17 residues. With 1 base removed from V and 0 bases from J, the gap between germline ends came to 15 bases. Germline-derived CDR1 and CDR2 are SGHTA and FQGNSA. CDR3 bases: TGTGCCAGCAGCTTAGTCGGTACGGCGGCCATGAACACTGAAGCTTTCTTT. Amino acids: CASSLVGTAAMNTEAFF.

This clone was counted between two and nine times. The J gene is TRBJ1-1, the V gene TRBV5-1, with TRBD1 identical over 11 bases. This CDR3 spans 14 amino acids. V shed 3 bases and J 3 bases; nucleotides not matched to a gene: 1. Germline loops: CDR1 SGHRS, CDR2 YFSETQ. The CDR3 DNA sequence: TGCGCCAGCAGCTCGGGACAGGGGGACACTGAAGCTTTCTTT. This gives the protein CASSSGQGDTEAFF.

The chain recombines TRBV24-1 with TRBJ1-1; no clear D. This CDR3 contains 12 residues. Per the germline V gene, CDR1 is KGHDR and CDR2 is SFDVKD. The CDR3: CNEALPNTEAFF. The DNA for the CDR3 is TGTAACGAGGCCCTCCCGAACACTGAAGCTTTCTTT.

This sequence joins TRBV24-1 and TRBJ2-1; D perhaps matches TRBD2 (6 bases). The V gene's germline CDR1 is KGHDR and CDR2 SFDVKD. Trimming left V 9 bases short and J 4 bases short, with 9 bases between. This CDR3 is built from 12 residues. As DNA, the CDR3 is TGTGCCACCTCCGGGACTTACAATGAGCAGTTCTTC. Residues: CATSGTYNEQFF.

The chain has TRBV7-9 and TRBJ2-7; TRBD1 aligns across 8 bases. This CDR3 spans 15 amino acids. V shed 5 bases and J 3 bases; nucleotides not matched to a gene: 9. Germline values: CDR1 SEHNR, CDR2 FQNEAQ (reference sequence). The CDR3 sequence is CASSHKGQAVYEQYF. CDR3 nucleotides: TGTGCCAGCAGCCATAAGGGACAGGCGGTCTACGAGCAGTACTTC.

The sample holds a few counts of this clone. CDR3 DNA sequence: TGTGCCAGCAGCTTGGGGGGGGTTCGACTCTTTAATTCACCCCTCCACTTT. This codes for CASSLGGVRLFNSPLHF. The chain is built from TRBV5-6 and TRBJ1-6; D may be TRBD1 (5 bases). The CDR3 is 17 amino acids. Germline loops: CDR1 SGHDT, CDR2 YYEEEE. The germline V and J ends were trimmed by 0 bases and 6 bases, with 16 bases remaining between them.

This chain connects TRBV9 to TRBJ2-1, with 8 nucleotides matching TRBD2. The CDR3 loop spans 16 amino acids. From germline, CDR1 is SGDLS and CDR2 YYNGEE. With 0 bases clipped from V and 4 bases from J, the junction kept 6 bases outside the gene matches. The CDR3 protein is CASSVGSGSRYNEQFF. The CDR3 region has the DNA TGTGCCAGCAGCGTAGGGAGCGGGAGCAGGTACAATGAGCAGTTCTTC.

The V gene is TRBV5-4, the J gene TRBJ1-2; D may be TRBD1 (6 bases). The CDR3 consists of 14 residues. V lost 0 bases and J lost 3, with 9 bases in between. Germline V CDR1 and CDR2: SGHNT, YYREEE (reference sequence). CDR3 bases: TGTGCCAGCAGCTTGGGGGGGCAGGACTATGGCTACACCTTC. This encodes CASSLGGQDYGYTF.

The chain uses TRBV3-1 (or the pseudogene TRBV3-2) and TRBJ2-1, with 8 bases aligning to TRBD1. In germline, CDR1 is LGHDT, CDR2 YNNKEL (reference sequence). J lost 3 bases, V lost 3 bases, and 16 bases had no gene match. The CDR3 totals 19 residues. The CDR3 sequence is CASSHPPGQVIGFYNEQFF. The CDR3 DNA follows: TGTGCCAGCAGCCATCCCCCGGGACAGGTCATCGGGTTCTACAATGAGCAGTTCTTC.

The CDR3 loop is CASSQPVGTEAFF. In DNA, the CDR3 is TGCGCCAGCAGCCAACCCGTCGGTACTGAAGCTTTCTTT. This chain links TRBV4-1 with TRBJ1-1, with no clear D. Germline CDR1 MGHRA, CDR2 YSYEKL. The CDR3 loop spans 13 amino acids. Trimming took 2 bases from V and 5 from J, leaving 9 bases between them.

V gene TRBV24-1 combines with J gene TRBJ1-5; D not resolved. Trimming removed 7 bases from V and 0 bases from J, with 12 bases in between. The CDR3 has 15 amino acids. Germline V gene data show CDR1 as KGHDR and CDR2 as SFDVKD. CDR3 coding DNA: TGTGCCACCAGCTCTAGTGACGGTAGCAATCAGCCCCAGCATTTT. This sequence encodes CATSSSDGSNQPQHF.

This clone has just one count. The CDR3 bases are TGTGCCAGTAGTATGGGACTAGCGGGAACCGGGGAGCTGTTTTTT. As protein: CASSMGLAGTGELFF. The rearrangement links TRBV19 to TRBJ2-2; 13 nucleotides align to TRBD2. Per the germline V gene, CDR1 is LNHDA and CDR2 is SQIVND (reference sequence). This CDR3 has 15 amino acids. The J segment lost 5 bases and the V segment lost 3 bases, leaving 0 bases of the junction unmatched.

The rearrangement joins TRBV6-9 to TRBJ1-2; 9 nucleotides agree with TRBD1. CDR3 size: 14 residues. J lost 4 bases, V lost 4 bases, and 4 bases had no gene match. Germline lookup yields CDR1 MNHGY and CDR2 SVAAGI. Here the CDR3 reads CASSFPTGGYGYTF. The DNA of the CDR3 is TGTGCCAGCAGTTTTCCGACAGGGGGCTATGGCTACACCTTC.

This clone was picked up a small number of times. The V and J genes are TRBV6-1 and TRBJ1-6; D not certain. V was cut by 1 base and J by 7 bases, with 5 bases left in between. Looked up from germline, CDR1 is MNHNS and CDR2 is SASEGT. This CDR3 has 13 residues. DNA of the CDR3: TGTGCCAGCAGTGAAGTCAGGAATTCACCCCTCCACTTT. As protein: CASSEVRNSPLHF.

The chain has TRBV30 and TRBJ1-6, with D perhaps matching TRBD1 (5 bases). The germline V gene encodes CDR1 GTSNPN and CDR2 SVGIG (reference sequence). The length of the CDR3 is 14 residues. Trimming cost V 2 bases and J 6 bases, with 11 bases left between them. The CDR3 loop reads CAWSPGGGNSPLHF. The CDR3 DNA reads TGTGCCTGGAGTCCCGGGGGGGGTAATTCACCCCTCCACTTT. The whole variable domain, remainder taken from reference TRBV30 and TRBJ1-6, is SQTIHQWPATLVQPVGSPLSLECTVEGTSNPNLYWYRQAAGRGLQLLFYSVGIGQISSEVPQNLSASRPQDRQFILSSKKLLLSDSGFYLCAWSPGGGNSPLHFGNGTRLTVT.

This chain links TRBV6-5 with TRBJ2-1; 7 bases are shared with TRBD1. The CDR3 contains 13 residues. V was pared by 6 bases and J by 6 bases, with 5 bases of the junction left unmatched. Germline-derived CDR1 and CDR2 are MNHEY and SVGAGI. In nucleotides, the CDR3 is TGTGCCAGCAGGGGTACAGGGGCCAATGAGCAGTTCTTC. Translating gives CASRGTGANEQFF.

Notes on this clone: The same CDR3 also results from other DNA sequences found in this sample. This chain links TRBV11-2 with TRBJ1-5; D is perhaps TRBD1 (5 bases). The V end lost 3 bases, the J end lost 4 bases, and 13 bases lay between the germline ends. CDR3 size: 15 residues. Germline CDR1 reads SGHAT; CDR2 reads FQNNGV. The CDR3 loop reads CASSLGGEGNQPQHF. The CDR3 coding sequence is TGTGCCAGCAGCTTGGGAGGGGAGGGAAATCAGCCCCAGCATTTT.

The chain employs TRBV4-2 and TRBJ2-1, with D uncertain. Trimming took 2 bases from V and 0 from J, leaving 8 bases between them. CDR1 and CDR2 from the germline V gene are LGHNA and YNFKEQ. The CDR3 is 15 amino acids. Here the CDR3 reads CASSQPDSSYNEQFF. DNA of the CDR3: TGTGCCAGCAGCCAACCTGATAGCTCCTACAATGAGCAGTTCTTC.

The V and J genes are TRBV27 and TRBJ2-7; the D is unclear. Germline CDR1 reads MNHEY; CDR2 reads SMNVEV (reference sequence). Trimming stripped 6 bases from V and 2 bases from J, with 17 bases between. This CDR3 comprises 15 residues. CDR3 region: CASSLFFDSPYEQYF. The CDR3 DNA sequence: TGTGCCAGCAGCCTCTTCTTTGACTCCCCCTACGAGCAGTACTTC.